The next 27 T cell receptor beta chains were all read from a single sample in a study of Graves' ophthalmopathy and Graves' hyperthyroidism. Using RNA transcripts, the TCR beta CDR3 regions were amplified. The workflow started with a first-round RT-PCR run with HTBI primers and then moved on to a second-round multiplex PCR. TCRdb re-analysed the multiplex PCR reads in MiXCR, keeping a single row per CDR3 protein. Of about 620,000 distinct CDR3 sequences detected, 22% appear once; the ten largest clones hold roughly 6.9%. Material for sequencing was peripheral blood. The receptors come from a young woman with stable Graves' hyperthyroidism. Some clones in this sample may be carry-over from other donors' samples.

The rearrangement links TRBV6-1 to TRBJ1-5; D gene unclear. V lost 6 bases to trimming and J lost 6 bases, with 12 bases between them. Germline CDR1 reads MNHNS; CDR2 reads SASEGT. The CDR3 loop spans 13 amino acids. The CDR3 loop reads CASSQVKAQPQHF. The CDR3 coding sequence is TGTGCCAGCAGCCAAGTGAAAGCTCAGCCCCAGCATTTT.

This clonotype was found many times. The CDR3 region is CASRLNTEEAFF. CDR3 bases: TGTGCCAGCAGACTTAACACGGAGGAAGCTTTCTTT. The rearrangement uses TRBV6-5 and TRBJ1-1; D gene uncertain. The CDR3 is made up of 12 amino acids. V was cut by 6 bases and J by 8 bases, with 13 bases left in between. Germline CDR1 and CDR2: MNHEY and SVGAGI.

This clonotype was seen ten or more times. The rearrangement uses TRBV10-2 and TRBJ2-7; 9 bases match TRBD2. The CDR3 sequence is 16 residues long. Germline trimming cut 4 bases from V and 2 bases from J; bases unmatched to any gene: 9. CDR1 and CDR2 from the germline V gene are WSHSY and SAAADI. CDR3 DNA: TGCGCCAGCAGTGTCGTAAGCGGGAGGCCCCCCTACGAGCAGTACTTC. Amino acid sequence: CASSVVSGRPPYEQYF.

CDR3 loop: CASTPDGTEAFF. DNA of the CDR3: TGCGCCAGCACCCCCGACGGAACTGAAGCTTTCTTT. The chain couples TRBV4-1 to TRBJ1-1, with unresolved D. Germline-derived CDR1 and CDR2 are MGHRA and YSYEKL. This CDR3 comprises 12 residues. Deletions cut 7 bases from V and 5 bases from J, with 11 bases between.

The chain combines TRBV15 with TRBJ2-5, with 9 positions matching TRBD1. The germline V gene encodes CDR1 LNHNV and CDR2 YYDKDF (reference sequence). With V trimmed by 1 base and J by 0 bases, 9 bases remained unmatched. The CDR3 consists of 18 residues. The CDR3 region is CATSRGAGTGLYQETQYF. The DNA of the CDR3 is TGTGCCACCAGCAGAGGAGCTGGGACAGGGCTGTACCAAGAGACCCAGTACTTC.

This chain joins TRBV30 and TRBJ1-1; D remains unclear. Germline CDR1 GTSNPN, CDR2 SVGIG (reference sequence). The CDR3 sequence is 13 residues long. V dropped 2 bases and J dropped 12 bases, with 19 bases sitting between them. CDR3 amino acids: CAWSTPPGSRSFF. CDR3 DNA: TGTGCCTGGAGTACCCCCCCCGGCAGCCGCTCTTTCTTT.

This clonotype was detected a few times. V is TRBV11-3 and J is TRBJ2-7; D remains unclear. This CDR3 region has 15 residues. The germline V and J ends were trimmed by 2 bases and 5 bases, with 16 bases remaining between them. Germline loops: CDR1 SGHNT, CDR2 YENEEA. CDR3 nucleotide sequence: TGTGCCAGCAGCTTAAGACATGGTGACATCCACGAGCAGTACTTC. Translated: CASSLRHGDIHEQYF. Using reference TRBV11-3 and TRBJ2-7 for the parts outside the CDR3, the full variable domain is EAGVVQSPRYKIIEKKQPVAFWCNPISGHNTLYWYLQNLGQGPELLIRYENEEAVDDSQLPKDRFSAERLKGVDSTLKIQPAELGDSAVYLCASSLRHGDIHEQYFGPGTRLTVT.

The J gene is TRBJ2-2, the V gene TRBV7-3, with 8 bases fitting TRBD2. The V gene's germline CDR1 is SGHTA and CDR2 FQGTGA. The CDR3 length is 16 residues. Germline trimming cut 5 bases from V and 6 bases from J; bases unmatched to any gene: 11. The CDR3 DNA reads TGTGCCAGCAGCCCGCGGGGGGCTACTTCTTCCGGGGAGCTGTTTTTT. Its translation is CASSPRGATSSGELFF.

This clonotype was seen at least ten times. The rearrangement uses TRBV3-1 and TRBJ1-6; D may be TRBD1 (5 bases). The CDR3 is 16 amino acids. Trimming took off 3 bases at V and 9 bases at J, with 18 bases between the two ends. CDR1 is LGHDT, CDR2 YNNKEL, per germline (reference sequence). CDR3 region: CASSHSGTDGGSPLHF. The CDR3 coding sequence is TGTGCCAGCAGCCATTCCGGGACGGACGGTGGTTCACCCCTCCACTTT.

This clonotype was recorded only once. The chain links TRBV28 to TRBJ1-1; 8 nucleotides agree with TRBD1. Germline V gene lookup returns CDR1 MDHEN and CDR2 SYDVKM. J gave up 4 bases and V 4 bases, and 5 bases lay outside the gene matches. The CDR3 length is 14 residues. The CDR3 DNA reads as TGTGCCAGCAGTTCTCGGACAGGGCCCACTGAAGCTTTCTTT. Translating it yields CASSSRTGPTEAFF.

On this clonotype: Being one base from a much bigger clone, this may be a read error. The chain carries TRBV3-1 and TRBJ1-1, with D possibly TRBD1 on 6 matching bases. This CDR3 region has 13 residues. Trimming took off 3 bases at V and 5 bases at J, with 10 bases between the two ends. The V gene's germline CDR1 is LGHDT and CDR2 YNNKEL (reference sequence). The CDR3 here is CASSHVQGTEAFF. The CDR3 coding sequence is TGTGCCAGCAGCCACGTCCAGGGGACTGAAGCTTTCTTT.

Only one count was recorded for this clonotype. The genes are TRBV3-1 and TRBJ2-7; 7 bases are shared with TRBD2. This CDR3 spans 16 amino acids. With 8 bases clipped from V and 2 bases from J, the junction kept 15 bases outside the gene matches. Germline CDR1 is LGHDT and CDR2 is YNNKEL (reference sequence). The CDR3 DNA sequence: TGTGCCAGCGGGGGGGGGACTGACCCAAATGCCTACGAGCAGTACTTC. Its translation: CASGGGTDPNAYEQYF.

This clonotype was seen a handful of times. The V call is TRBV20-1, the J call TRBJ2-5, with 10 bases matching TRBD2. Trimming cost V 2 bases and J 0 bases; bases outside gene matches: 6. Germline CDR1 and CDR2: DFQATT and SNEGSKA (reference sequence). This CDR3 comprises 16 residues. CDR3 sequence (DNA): TGCAGTGCTAGACGCCCGGGACTAGCGTACCAAGAGACCCAGTACTTC. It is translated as CSARRPGLAYQETQYF.

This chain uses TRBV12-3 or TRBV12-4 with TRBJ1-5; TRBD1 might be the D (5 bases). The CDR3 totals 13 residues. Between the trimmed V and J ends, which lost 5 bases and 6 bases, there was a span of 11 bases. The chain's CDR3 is CASSPQQGQPQHF. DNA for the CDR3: TGTGCCAGCAGTCCTCAGCAGGGTCAGCCCCAGCATTTT.

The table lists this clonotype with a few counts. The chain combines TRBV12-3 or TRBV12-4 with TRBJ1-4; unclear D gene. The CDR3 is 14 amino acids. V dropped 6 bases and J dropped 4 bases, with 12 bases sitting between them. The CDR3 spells CASRPRESNEKLFF. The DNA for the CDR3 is TGTGCCAGCAGGCCCCGGGAGAGTAATGAAAAACTGTTTTTT.

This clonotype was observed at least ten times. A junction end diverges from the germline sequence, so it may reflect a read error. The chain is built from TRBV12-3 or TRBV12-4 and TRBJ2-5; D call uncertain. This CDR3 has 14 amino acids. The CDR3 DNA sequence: TGTGCCAGCAGCCCTACTTTATACCAAGAGGCCCAGTACTTC. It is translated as CASSPTLYQEAQYF.

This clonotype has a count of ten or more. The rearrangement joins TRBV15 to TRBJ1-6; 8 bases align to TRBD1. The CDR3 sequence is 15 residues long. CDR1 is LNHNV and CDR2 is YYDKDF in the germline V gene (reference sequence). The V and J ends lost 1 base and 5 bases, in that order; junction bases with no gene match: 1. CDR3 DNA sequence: TGTGCCACCAGCAGAGGGGACAGGAATAATTCACCCCTCCACTTT. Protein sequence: CATSRGDRNNSPLHF.

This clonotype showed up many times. CDR3 loop: CSAGRLNTEAFF. The CDR3 nucleotides are TGCAGTGCTGGGAGGTTGAACACTGAAGCTTTCTTT. The J gene is TRBJ1-1, the V gene TRBV20-1; D unclear. Germline CDR1 is DFQATT and CDR2 is SNEGSKA (reference sequence). This CDR3 has 12 residues. The V end was cut by 5 bases, the J end by 0 bases, with 7 bases between.

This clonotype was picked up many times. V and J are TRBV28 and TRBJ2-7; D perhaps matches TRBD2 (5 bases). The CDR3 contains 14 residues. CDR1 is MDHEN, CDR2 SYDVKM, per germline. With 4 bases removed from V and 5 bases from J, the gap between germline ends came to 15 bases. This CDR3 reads CASSSSSWRNEQYF. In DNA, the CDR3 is TGTGCCAGCAGTTCTAGCAGTTGGAGGAACGAGCAGTACTTC.

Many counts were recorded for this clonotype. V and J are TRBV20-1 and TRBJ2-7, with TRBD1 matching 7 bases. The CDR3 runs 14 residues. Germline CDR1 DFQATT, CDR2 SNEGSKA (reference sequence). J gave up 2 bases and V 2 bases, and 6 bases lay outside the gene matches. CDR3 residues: CSARSGTETYEQYF. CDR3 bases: TGCAGTGCTAGATCCGGGACAGAAACCTACGAGCAGTACTTC.

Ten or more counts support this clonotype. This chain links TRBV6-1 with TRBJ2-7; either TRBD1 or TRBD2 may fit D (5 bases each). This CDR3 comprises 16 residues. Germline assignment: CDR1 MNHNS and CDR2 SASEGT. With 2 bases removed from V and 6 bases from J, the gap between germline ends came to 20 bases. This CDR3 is CASSEYWGGGFAEQYF. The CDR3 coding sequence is TGTGCCAGCAGTGAATACTGGGGCGGAGGCTTCGCCGAGCAGTACTTC.

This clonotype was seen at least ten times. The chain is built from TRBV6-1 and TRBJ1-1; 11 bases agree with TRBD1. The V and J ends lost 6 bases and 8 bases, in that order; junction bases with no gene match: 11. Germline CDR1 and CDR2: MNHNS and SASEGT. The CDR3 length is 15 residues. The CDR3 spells CASSPSGQGAREAFF. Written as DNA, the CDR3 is TGTGCCAGCAGCCCATCTGGACAGGGGGCGAGAGAAGCTTTCTTT.

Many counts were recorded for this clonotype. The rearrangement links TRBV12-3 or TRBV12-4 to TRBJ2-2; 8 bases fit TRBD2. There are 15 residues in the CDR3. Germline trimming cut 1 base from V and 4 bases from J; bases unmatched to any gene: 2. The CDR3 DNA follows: TGTGCCAGCAGTTTAGGAGCGGGGGCCACCGGGGAGCTGTTTTTT. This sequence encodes CASSLGAGATGELFF.

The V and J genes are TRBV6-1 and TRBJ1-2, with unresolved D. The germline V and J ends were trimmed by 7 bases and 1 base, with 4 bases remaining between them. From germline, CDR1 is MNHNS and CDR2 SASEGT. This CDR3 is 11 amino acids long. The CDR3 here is CASISNYGYTF. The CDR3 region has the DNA TGTGCCAGCATAAGTAACTATGGCTACACCTTC.

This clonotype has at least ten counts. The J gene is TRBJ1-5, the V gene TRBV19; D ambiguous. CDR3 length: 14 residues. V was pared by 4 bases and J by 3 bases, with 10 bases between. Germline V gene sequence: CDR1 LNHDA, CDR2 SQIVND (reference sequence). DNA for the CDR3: TGTGCCAGTAGTAGGACGGGAATCAATCAGCCCCAGCATTTT. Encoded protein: CASSRTGINQPQHF.

This CDR3 is CASRDSFTGELFF. The CDR3 region has the DNA TGTGCCAGCAGGGACAGTTTCACCGGGGAGCTGTTTTTT. This chain connects TRBV6-4 to TRBJ2-2; the D gene is possibly TRBD1 (6 bases). Germline CDR1 and CDR2: MRHNA and SNTAGT. The CDR3 is 13 amino acids. Trimming left V 6 bases short and J 4 bases short, with 9 bases between.

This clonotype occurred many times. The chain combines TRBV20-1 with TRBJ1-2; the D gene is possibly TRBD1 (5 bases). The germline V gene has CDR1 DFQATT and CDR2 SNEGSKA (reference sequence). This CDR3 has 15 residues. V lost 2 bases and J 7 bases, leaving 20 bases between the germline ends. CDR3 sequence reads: CSARSGKGLGGGYTF. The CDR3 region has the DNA TGCAGTGCTAGATCAGGGAAAGGGCTTGGTGGTGGCTACACCTTC.